This paragraph reports one T cell receptor (beta chain). The sample comes from a study of STAT5B mutations in CD4+ large granular lymphocyte leukemia. Study in general: Healthy donors showed HLA-associated enrichment of the CDR3 'QG' motif.

Authors' processing steps: The detection floor for productive clonotype frequency was 2.59 x 10-5. Assay used: immunoSEQ multiplex PCR; TCRdb lists only in-frame clones, some missing. That table supplies the V and J calls and clone size; D and trimming were determined from the DNA. In the table there are some 45,000 clones, around 86% of which are singletons. What was sequenced was CD4+ T cells from blood buffy coats. The clonotype originates from a human donor in good health.

CDR3 sequence reads: CASSFLRLAGVYEQYF. DNA for the CDR3: TGTGCCAGCAGTTTCCTAAGACTAGCGGGGGTCTACGAGCAGTACTTC. The chain combines TRBV27 with TRBJ2-7; 12 positions agree with TRBD2. This CDR3 is built from 16 residues. Germline lookup yields CDR1 MNHEY and CDR2 SMNVEV (reference sequence). The junction had 6 bases not matched to a gene; V was cut back by 3 bases and J by 3 bases.